Presented here are 8 T cell receptor beta chains from one specimen sequenced in a study of shared clonotypes between healthy human individuals (TCRdb year 2020). Library preparation used the immunoSEQ multiplex PCR assay. This immuneACCESS table, as held by TCRdb, lists in-frame sequences with V and J called but not all clones. Of the missing ones, under half trace to an unresolved V gene in checked studies; the others have no known cause. The sample table contains about 1 million clones; only one count was recorded for 70% to 80% of them. Nearly 1.5% of the sample is taken by the ten largest. Sequenced material: memory CD4+ T cells sorted from blood. This specimen's cell subset or site label, interpreted: CD45RA-negative fraction. Source of these receptors: a man aged 18 to 35 in good health.

The V gene is TRBV6-5, the J gene TRBJ1-1; possibly TRBD1 for D (5 bases). The CDR3 loop spans 14 amino acids. Between the trimmed V and J ends, which lost 0 bases and 7 bases, there was a span of 12 bases. Germline values: CDR1 MNHEY, CDR2 SVGAGI. The CDR3 sequence: CASSYSRERGEAFF. The CDR3, as DNA: TGTGCCAGCAGTTACTCGCGTGAGAGGGGTGAAGCTTTCTTT.

Turning to this clone: With a much larger clone just one base away, this may be a read error. The sample carries other DNA sequences with the same CDR3. This chain links TRBV29-1 with TRBJ2-3; D gene uncertain. Germline values: CDR1 SQVTM, CDR2 ANQGSEA. This CDR3 region has 13 residues. The ends were cut back, 3 bases at V and 6 bases at J, with 13 bases in the middle. CDR3 protein: CSVEDYTTDTQYF. The CDR3 DNA sequence: TGCAGCGTTGAGGATTACACAACGGATACGCAGTATTTT.

This clone was found a few times. The chain joins TRBV10-1 to TRBJ2-7; no clear D. V was shortened by 0 bases and J by 5 bases, with 8 bases between the two germline ends. Germline V lookup: CDR1 WNHNN, CDR2 SYGVQD (reference sequence). The length of the CDR3 is 13 residues. CDR3 nucleotides: TGCGCCAGCAGTGAGTCCTCCACGGACGAGCAGTACTTC. This encodes CASSESSTDEQYF.

The chain couples TRBV5-6 to TRBJ1-4; TRBD1 agrees at 10 bases. CDR3 length: 15 residues. The junction had 3 bases not matched to a gene; V was cut back by 1 base and J by 6 bases. Germline V lookup: CDR1 SGHDT, CDR2 YYEEEE. The CDR3 protein is CASSLLTGGYEKLFF. The CDR3 nucleotides are TGTGCCAGCAGCTTGCTGACAGGGGGCTATGAAAAACTGTTTTTT. Full variable domain (remainder filled in from reference TRBV5-6 and TRBJ1-4): DAGVTQSPTHLIKTRGQQVTLRCSPKSGHDTVSWYQQALGQGPQFIFQYYEEEERQRGNFPDRFSGHQFPNYSSELNVNALLLGDSALYLCASSLLTGGYEKLFFGSGTQLSVL.

This clone appeared once. This chain links TRBV11-2 with TRBJ2-5; 8 bases fit TRBD2. V dropped 1 base and J dropped 5; count of bases not matched to a gene: 9. The CDR3 contains 16 residues. Germline V lookup: CDR1 SGHAT, CDR2 FQNNGV. The CDR3: CASSLGRSGSSETQYF. The DNA of the CDR3 is TGTGCCAGCAGCTTAGGCCGGAGCGGGAGTTCCGAGACCCAGTACTTC. Full variable domain (rest looked up from reference TRBV11-2 and TRBJ2-5): EAGVAQSPRYKIIEKRQSVAFWCNPISGHATLYWYQQILGQGPKLLIQFQNNGVVDDSQLPKDRFSAERLKGVDSTLKIQPAKLEDSAVYLCASSLGRSGSSETQYFGPGTRLLVL.

Details on this clone: Relative to the germline gene, one junction end is altered; a read error may explain this. The chain recombines TRBV6-5 with TRBJ2-7; tentatively, D is TRBD1 (5 bases). Germline-derived CDR1 and CDR2 are MNHEY and SVGAGI. CDR3 length: 11 amino acids. The CDR3 DNA is TGTGCCAGCAGTTATGGCGCAGGGCTTCACTTC. This sequence encodes CASSYGAGLHF.

The V gene is TRBV6-5, the J gene TRBJ2-7, with unresolved D. The V gene's germline CDR1 is MNHEY and CDR2 SVGAGI. V gave up 6 bases and J gave up 7 bases, with 13 bases separating them. The CDR3 length is 12 residues. The CDR3 sequence: CASSPFPGEQYF. CDR3 DNA: TGTGCCAGCAGCCCTTTTCCGGGTGAGCAGTACTTC.

This clone was picked up many times. The V and J genes are TRBV7-2 and TRBJ1-5, with 7 bases aligning to TRBD1. The CDR3 length is 13 residues. The ends lost 5 bases at V and 7 bases at J; junction bases unmatched: 5. Germline values: CDR1 SGHTA, CDR2 FQGNSA. Here the CDR3 DNA reads TGTGCCAGCAGCGTAAGGGGGCAACAGCCCCAGCATTTT. This codes for CASSVRGQQPQHF.